This T cell receptor (beta chain) was observed in a study of T cell responses to AZD1222 COVID-19 vaccine. Study-wide results and limits: Rises in breadth and depth of Spike-specific TCRs came after two AZD1222 doses. Only six individuals given AZD1222 were seropositive at baseline.

Turning to this clone: Antigen unknown.

The germline V gene encodes CDR1 MDHEN and CDR2 SYDVKM. The CDR3 is 15 residues long. Between the trimmed V and J ends, which lost 10 bases and 1 base, there was a span of 19 bases. Sequenced by immunoSEQ multiplex PCR; TCRdb stores in-frame clones only, minus some. The sample consists of roughly 29,000 clones, about 94% of them appearing once. This sequence was found in an adult in good health. The sample here was peripheral blood, taken on day 0 of AZD1222 vaccination. This sequence joins TRBV28 and TRBJ1-1; D gene unclear. The CDR3 nucleotides are TGTGCCATCGGGTCTTTCCTTAGGGCGAACACTGAAGCTTTCTTT. Its protein product is CAIGSFLRANTEAFF. Based on the CDR3 plus reference TRBV28 and TRBJ1-1, the full variable domain is DVKVTQSSRYLVKRTGEKVFLECVQDMDHENMFWYRQDPGLGLRLIYFSYDVKMKEKGDIPEGYSVSREKKERFSLILESASTNQTSMYLCAIGSFLRANTEAFFGQGTRLTVV.